This record concerns one T cell receptor beta chain sequence. Its specificity is not known. Profiling relied on immunoSEQ multiplex PCR, and the TCRdb table lists in-frame clones only, not all of them. The sample lists about 1,500 clones, about 88% occurring once. The data originate from a study of radiotherapy plus CTLA-4 blockade in lung cancer. Whole-study context: Objective responses arose in around a sixth of patients, and 31% experienced disease control. Findings and limits, study-wide: Together with interferon-beta, which increased in serum after radiation, early dynamic changes in blood T cell clones were reportedly the best predictors of response. Once radiotherapy plus ipilimumab had been given, TCR clones derived from tumor expanded in blood.

The CDR3 has 16 residues. Trimming removed 0 bases from V and 2 bases from J, with 14 bases in between. Germline V gene sequence: CDR1 SGHNT, CDR2 YYREEE (reference sequence). Chemo-refractory metastatic non-small-cell lung cancer patients were treated with focal radiation plus CTLA-4 blockade with ipilimumab. Source: tumor tissue, taken from a patient treated with radiotherapy plus ipilimumab. V and J are TRBV5-4 and TRBJ1-2, with D maybe TRBD1 (5 bases). The sequence came from a human donor with non-small cell lung cancer who had a complete response to radiotherapy plus ipilimumab. The CDR3 region is CASSLAEGRPNYGYTF. In DNA form, the CDR3 reads TGTGCCAGCAGCTTGGCTGAGGGACGGCCAAACTATGGCTACACCTTC.